Sequencing of this TCR beta chain was carried out in a study of blood T cell repertoires in COVID-19. Whole-study context: Sites in the United States, Italy and Spain provided acute and convalescent COVID-19 samples. The cDNA or gDNA used as material had been derived from T cells, B-cell-depleted T cells, or PBMCs.

The Seattle site enrolled patients during active infection and followed them longitudinally. Per the germline V gene, CDR1 is SEHNR and CDR2 is FQNEAQ (reference sequence). The CDR3 totals 16 residues. V was shortened by 1 base and J by 0 bases, with 10 bases between the two germline ends. In the authors' workflow: Amplified reference gene primers provided the basis for estimating nucleated cell counts. The data were produced by immunoSEQ multiplex PCR, yet TCRdb's version contains in-frame clones alone and is incomplete. V and J calls plus clone size are reproduced from that table; the DNA served to infer D and trimming. In the table there are 150,000 or so clones, 79% of which are singletons.

The rearrangement joins TRBV7-9 to TRBJ2-1; possible D gene TRBD2, 5 bases. The source is a woman aged 60 to 75 with COVID-19, enrolled during active disease. The sequencing sample was made of peripheral blood. The CDR3 nucleotides are TGTGCCAGCAGCTTAGGAGGGCCTAGCTCCTACAATGAGCAGTTCTTC. Translated: CASSLGGPSSYNEQFF. Together with reference TRBV7-9 and TRBJ2-1, the CDR3 gives the full variable domain: DTGVSQNPRHKITKRGQNVTFRCDPISEHNRLYWYRQTLGQGPEFLTYFQNEAQLEKSRLLSDRFSAERPKGSFSTLEIQRTEQGDSAMYLCASSLGGPSSYNEQFFGPGTRLTVL.